This TCR beta chain was retrieved from a study of T cell changes during pregnancy in multiple sclerosis. Sequencing was performed with immunoSEQ multiplex PCR; in TCRdb, only in-frame clones are kept and a portion is missing. The table has 60,000 or so clones, 75% to 95% seen once. V was shortened by 2 bases and J by 3 bases, with 8 bases between the two germline ends. From germline, CDR1 is KGHSH and CDR2 LQKENI. This CDR3 region has 14 residues. The source is a female donor with multiple sclerosis, enrolled in a pregnancy study. The genes are TRBV18 and TRBJ1-5; no reliable D call. This sample comprised peripheral blood, obtained before pregnancy. The CDR3 sequence is CASSPGVANQPQHF. CDR3 coding DNA: TGTGCCAGCTCACCAGGTGTGGCCAATCAGCCCCAGCATTTT.